This T cell receptor beta chain is drawn from a study of Tregs in tolerant kidney transplant recipients. To note about this clone: Its cognate antigen is unknown.

Sequencing was performed with immunoSEQ multiplex PCR; in TCRdb, only in-frame clones are kept and a portion is missing. The table includes about 240,000 clones, 80% to 85% detected once. The germline gives CDR1 SGDLS, CDR2 YYNGEE. The trim removed 2 bases at V and 1 base at J, leaving 1 base unmatched. The length of the CDR3 is 14 residues. Study-wide findings and caveats: Activated donor B cell expansion appeared to reveal the most relevant donor-specific TCRbeta repertoire.

The source of this sequence is a human donor in good health. The V call is TRBV9, the J call TRBJ2-5; 8 nucleotides line up with TRBD2. Sample: CD4+ T cells from blood. The CDR3 sequence: CASSVGTSQETQYF. CDR3 sequence (DNA): TGTGCCAGCAGCGTTGGGACTAGCCAAGAGACCCAGTACTTC.